These 23 T cell receptor beta chains were all obtained from the same sample, sequenced in a study of cytomegalovirus exposure and HLA in healthy donors. PCR employed 60 Vbeta and 13 Jbeta primers. Sequencing was performed with immunoSEQ multiplex PCR; in TCRdb, only in-frame clones are kept and a portion is missing. The sample lists around 150,000 clones; around 75% were seen once. The sequenced sample consisted of PBMCs. Receptors were obtained from a man aged 55 to 69 in good health and CMV-seronegative.

In this sample, this clone turned up once. V gene TRBV9 combines with J gene TRBJ1-1, with a weak D call TRBD1 (6 bases). Looked up from germline, CDR1 is SGDLS and CDR2 is YYNGEE. The CDR3 runs 13 residues. V was clipped by 3 bases and J by 3 bases, with 9 bases between them. The CDR3 protein is CASSATGYTEAFF. CDR3 nucleotide sequence: TGTGCCAGCAGCGCAACAGGGTACACTGAAGCTTTCTTT.

The chain is built from TRBV7-9 and TRBJ1-1; a weak D match, TRBD1 (6 bases). The V end was cut by 10 bases, the J end by 4 bases, with 22 bases between. CDR3 length: 15 amino acids. Germline lookup yields CDR1 SEHNR and CDR2 FQNEAQ (reference sequence). This CDR3 reads CAIPPDSEIGTEAFF. Here the CDR3 DNA reads TGTGCCATCCCCCCGGACAGCGAGATAGGCACTGAAGCTTTCTTT.

The J gene is TRBJ2-2, the V gene TRBV7-3; D gene unclear. The CDR3 has 14 amino acids. V shed 5 bases and J shed 7 bases, with 14 bases lying between them. Germline V gene sequence: CDR1 SGHTA, CDR2 FQGTGA. As DNA, the CDR3 is TGTGCCAGCAGCCCCCTCCCGAGAGACGGGGAGCTGTTTTTT. It yields the protein CASSPLPRDGELFF.

The rearrangement uses TRBV27 and TRBJ2-7; perhaps TRBD1 as D (7 bases). Germline loops: CDR1 MNHEY, CDR2 SMNVEV (reference sequence). Trimming pared 3 bases from V and 3 bases from J, leaving 12 bases between. CDR3 size: 14 residues. The CDR3 DNA reads TGTGCCAGCAGTTTTCAGGGGGGCCGCTACGAGCAGTACTTC. It codes for CASSFQGGRYEQYF.

This clone was detected a few times. The chain links TRBV27 to TRBJ1-1, with TRBD1 as a possible D gene (6 bases). Trimming removed 7 bases from V and 0 bases from J, with 18 bases in between. CDR3 size: 16 residues. From germline, CDR1 is MNHEY and CDR2 SMNVEV (reference sequence). CDR3 protein: CASTPIAGQLNTEAFF. DNA of the CDR3: TGTGCCAGCACCCCGATCGCAGGACAGCTGAACACTGAAGCTTTCTTT.

V and J are TRBV9 and TRBJ1-2; TRBD1 might be the D (5 bases). Trimming removed 5 bases from V and 4 bases from J, with 12 bases in between. The V gene's germline CDR1 is SGDLS and CDR2 YYNGEE. The CDR3 is 13 amino acids. The CDR3 here is CASRDGQPYGYTF. The CDR3, as DNA: TGTGCCAGCAGGGACGGACAACCCTATGGCTACACCTTC.

CDR3 amino acids: CASGGGPSNYGYTF. CDR3 nucleotides: TGTGCCAGCGGCGGGGGGCCCTCTAACTATGGCTACACCTTC. V and J are TRBV6-1 and TRBJ1-2; weak D call: TRBD1 (6 bases). The CDR3 sequence is 14 residues long. Looked up from germline, CDR1 is MNHNS and CDR2 is SASEGT. V lost 8 bases and J lost 0, with 13 bases in between.

The chain joins TRBV6-1 to TRBJ1-2; perhaps TRBD1 as D (6 bases). The CDR3 totals 15 residues. Germline loops: CDR1 MNHNS, CDR2 SASEGT. Trimming removed 0 bases at V and 5 bases at J, with 13 bases between. CDR3 protein: CASSEAFRTAYGYTF. The CDR3 bases are TGTGCCAGCAGTGAAGCCTTTAGGACAGCTTATGGCTACACCTTC.

This CDR3 is CASTPGDSLQAEYF. As DNA, the CDR3 is TGTGCCAGCACCCCGGGGGACAGCCTCCAGGCCGAGTACTTC. The V and J genes are TRBV6-5 and TRBJ2-5, with a possible D match to TRBD1 (7 bases). The germline gives CDR1 MNHEY, CDR2 SVGAGI. The V and J ends lost 7 bases and 12 bases respectively, with 24 bases between them. The CDR3 loop spans 14 amino acids.

In nucleotides, the CDR3 is TGCGCCAGCAGCTTGGTCTCAGTTAACACCGGGGAGCTGTTTTTT. Translated: CASSLVSVNTGELFF. The V and J genes are TRBV5-1 and TRBJ2-2, with D unclear. Trimming pared 0 bases from V and 2 bases from J, leaving 8 bases between. The germline CDR1 and CDR2 sequences are SGHRS and YFSETQ. The CDR3 totals 15 residues. Combining the CDR3 with reference TRBV5-1 and TRBJ2-2 gives the whole variable domain KAGVTQTPRYLIKTRGQQVTLSCSPISGHRSVSWYQQTPGQGLQFLFEYFSETQRNKGNFPGRFSGRQFSNSRSEMNVSTLELGDSALYLCASSLVSVNTGELFFGEGSRLTVL.

The rearrangement joins TRBV27 to TRBJ2-2; D unclear. The germline V gene encodes CDR1 MNHEY and CDR2 SMNVEV (reference sequence). The V end lost 3 bases, the J end lost 5 bases, and 13 bases lay between the germline ends. The CDR3 spans 15 residues. The CDR3 loop reads CASSFDRGETGELFF. Here the CDR3 DNA reads TGTGCCAGCAGTTTCGACCGCGGTGAGACCGGGGAGCTGTTTTTT.

This clone was observed a handful of times. CDR3 DNA: TGTGCCAGCAGCACTAGCGGGAGGGCAGCCCCTCTTTTTAATGAGCAGTTCTTC. Protein sequence: CASSTSGRAAPLFNEQFF. The chain joins TRBV9 to TRBJ2-1; 13 nucleotides line up with TRBD2. The CDR3 has 18 residues. The trim removed 4 bases at V and 7 bases at J, leaving 14 bases unmatched. Germline CDR1 is SGDLS and CDR2 is YYNGEE.

V gene TRBV19 combines with J gene TRBJ1-1; D might be TRBD1 (5 bases). The CDR3 spans 18 residues. The ends were cut back, 7 bases at V and 4 bases at J, with 28 bases in the middle. Germline V gene lookup returns CDR1 LNHDA and CDR2 SQIVND (reference sequence). In DNA form, the CDR3 reads TGTGCCAGTAAAGTCAAACCCCCGCAGGGAGGGAGCGGCACTGAAGCTTTCTTT. This gives the protein CASKVKPPQGGSGTEAFF.

This chain uses TRBV30 with TRBJ2-1; 10 nucleotides line up with TRBD1. V shed 3 bases, J shed 6 bases, and the junction held 5 bases outside the gene matches. CDR1 and CDR2 (germline): GTSNPN, SVGIG (reference sequence). There are 14 residues in the CDR3. The CDR3 reads CAWRRDRGSNEQFF. The CDR3 DNA follows: TGTGCCTGGAGGAGGGACAGGGGATCCAATGAGCAGTTCTTC.

This clone appeared once. This rearrangement joins TRBV5-1 to TRBJ2-3; D may be TRBD1 (9 bases). This CDR3 contains 18 residues. The V end lost 0 bases, the J end lost 4 bases, and 21 bases lay between the germline ends. The germline V gene has CDR1 SGHRS and CDR2 YFSETQ. CDR3 amino acids: CASSLADRGLGSADTQYF. The CDR3 bases are TGCGCCAGCAGCTTGGCGGACAGGGGACTAGGGTCCGCAGATACGCAGTATTTT. The full variable domain, its missing parts supplied by reference TRBV5-1 and TRBJ2-3, is KAGVTQTPRYLIKTRGQQVTLSCSPISGHRSVSWYQQTPGQGLQFLFEYFSETQRNKGNFPGRFSGRQFSNSRSEMNVSTLELGDSALYLCASSLADRGLGSADTQYFGPGTRLTVL.

This sequence joins TRBV11-2 and TRBJ2-7; D gene uncertain. V lost 5 bases to trimming and J lost 0 bases, with 14 bases between them. This CDR3 contains 15 residues. Looked up from germline, CDR1 is SGHAT and CDR2 is FQNNGV. The DNA for the CDR3 is TGTGCCAGCAGCAATCAAAAGTCCAGCTCCTACGAGCAGTACTTC. Its protein product is CASSNQKSSSYEQYF. The entire variable domain, with the rest obtained from reference TRBV11-2 and TRBJ2-7, is as follows: EAGVAQSPRYKIIEKRQSVAFWCNPISGHATLYWYQQILGQGPKLLIQFQNNGVVDDSQLPKDRFSAERLKGVDSTLKIQPAKLEDSAVYLCASSNQKSSSYEQYFGPGTRLTVT.

This clone was seen only a few times. This chain connects TRBV28 to TRBJ1-1, with 8 bases matching TRBD1. The V segment lost 5 bases and the J segment 3 bases; nucleotides outside the gene matches: 8. This CDR3 contains 15 residues. Germline assignment: CDR1 MDHEN and CDR2 SYDVKM. CDR3 region: CASSPPDRGDTEAFF. DNA of the CDR3: TGTGCCAGCAGTCCCCCCGACAGGGGAGACACTGAAGCTTTCTTT. Looking up the rest from reference TRBV28 and TRBJ1-1 gives the full variable domain: DVKVTQSSRYLVKRTGEKVFLECVQDMDHENMFWYRQDPGLGLRLIYFSYDVKMKEKGDIPEGYSVSREKKERFSLILESASTNQTSMYLCASSPPDRGDTEAFFGQGTRLTVV.

This chain uses TRBV18 with TRBJ2-2, with 9 bases identical to TRBD2. The CDR3 sequence is 16 residues long. Germline V gives CDR1 KGHSH, CDR2 LQKENI. With 3 bases clipped from V and 5 bases from J, the junction kept 7 bases outside the gene matches. CDR3 residues: CASSPLVAGETGELFF. The CDR3 DNA reads TGTGCCAGCTCACCGTTAGTAGCGGGAGAGACCGGGGAGCTGTTTTTT.

CDR3 nucleotides: TGCAGCGTTGAGGTGGTCAGGGCCTCTGGAAACACCATATATTTT. This gives the protein CSVEVVRASGNTIYF. The genes are TRBV29-1 and TRBJ1-3, with D possibly TRBD1 on 5 matching bases. The germline gives CDR1 SQVTM, CDR2 ANQGSEA. The CDR3 runs to 15 residues. The germline V and J ends were trimmed by 3 bases and 0 bases, with 12 bases remaining between them. Combining the CDR3 with reference TRBV29-1 and TRBJ1-3 gives the whole variable domain SAVISQKPSRDICQRGTSLTIQCQVDSQVTMMFWYRQQPGQSLTLIATANQGSEATYESGFVIDKFPISRPNLTFSTLTVSNMSPEDSSIYLCSVEVVRASGNTIYFGEGSWLTVV.

V gene TRBV2 combines with J gene TRBJ2-2, with a tentative D call TRBD1 (5 bases). CDR3 length: 15 amino acids. Trimming cost V 4 bases and J 1 base, with 10 bases left between them. Germline V CDR1 and CDR2: SNHLY, FYNNEI. CDR3 sequence (DNA): TGTGCCAGCAGTGGGATGGGGCTGAACACCGGGGAGCTGTTTTTT. Protein: CASSGMGLNTGELFF.

The V and J genes are TRBV7-6 and TRBJ1-6; D ambiguous. CDR1 SGHVS and CDR2 FNYEAQ come from the germline V gene. The CDR3 length is 15 residues. V gave up 2 bases and J gave up 8 bases, with 13 bases separating them. The chain's CDR3 is CASSLMGGLDSPLHF. As DNA, the CDR3 is TGTGCCAGCAGCTTAATGGGAGGGCTTGATTCACCCCTCCACTTT.

This clone was seen a few times. V is TRBV30 and J is TRBJ2-7; D is uncertain. V lost 2 bases and J lost 6, with 14 bases in between. The germline gives CDR1 GTSNPN, CDR2 SVGIG (reference sequence). The CDR3 spans 13 residues. The CDR3 region has the DNA TGTGCCTGGAGTTTGGAGTTAGTAGGCGAGCAGTACTTC. Amino acids: CAWSLELVGEQYF.

The rearrangement joins TRBV29-1 to TRBJ2-5, with D tentatively TRBD1 (6 bases). Trimming left V 8 bases short and J 5 bases short, with 12 bases between. The germline V gene has CDR1 SQVTM and CDR2 ANQGSEA. CDR3 length: 11 residues. CDR3 DNA: TGCAGCCTATATGGGGGCGAGACCCAGTACTTC. Protein product: CSLYGGETQYF.